These 23 T cell receptor beta chains share one sample of origin, sequenced in a study of blood T cells in healthy people across ages. Combining a sample-barcoded 5' primer with a J-beta primer mix, a second PCR ran for roughly 6 to 12 cycles. TCRdb reprocessed the 5' RACE reads with MiXCR, giving one entry per CDR3 protein. In the table there are about 780,000 distinct CDR3 sequences, roughly 46% of which are singletons. The sample consisted of blood. The receptors stem from a man older than 75 in good health.

V is TRBV10-3 and J is TRBJ2-2; D is uncertain. The CDR3 contains 14 residues. Germline V CDR1 and CDR2: ENHRY, SYGVKD. Trimming shortened V by 7 bases and J by 0 bases, and 9 bases separated the two germline ends. The CDR3: CAINVGANTGELFF. CDR3 DNA sequence: TGTGCCATCAATGTCGGCGCGAACACCGGGGAGCTGTTTTTT.

CDR3 protein: CASSSQMMRGGPHEQYF. The CDR3 region has the DNA TGTGCCAGCAGTTCCCAAATGATGCGGGGGGGCCCCCACGAGCAGTACTTC. The chain combines TRBV7-2 with TRBJ2-5; 9 nucleotides line up with TRBD2. With the DNA end fitting TRBJ2-7 better, the J assignment may be wrong. The CDR3 loop spans 17 amino acids. Germline values: CDR1 SGHTA, CDR2 FQGNSA.

The CDR3 is CASTPRVDVYNEQFF. CDR3 in DNA: TGTGCCAGCACCCCAAGGGTAGACGTTTACAATGAGCAGTTCTTC. The genes are TRBV12-3 or TRBV12-4 and TRBJ2-1; D uncertain. The CDR3 spans 15 residues. The V and J ends lost 7 bases and 4 bases respectively, with 17 bases between them.

This clonotype has only a few counts. The CDR3 spells CATRVGTYEQYF. The CDR3, as DNA: TGTGCCACCAGGGTGGGGACCTACGAGCAGTACTTC. V gene TRBV10-3 combines with J gene TRBJ2-7; a possible D gene is TRBD1 (5 bases). Germline CDR1 ENHRY, CDR2 SYGVKD. V lost 10 bases, J lost 2 bases, and 12 bases lay in between. This CDR3 region has 12 residues.

As DNA, the CDR3 is TGTGCCAGCAGCCCGGACCCTAGCGGGAGCCCTGAGCAGTTCTTC. Translated: CASSPDPSGSPEQFF. This chain uses TRBV7-2 with TRBJ2-1; 10 bases line up with TRBD2. Losses at the gene ends were 5 bases for V and 9 bases for J; bases not matched to a gene: 10. The CDR3 totals 15 residues. The germline V gene encodes CDR1 SGHTA and CDR2 FQGNSA.

This clonotype has a handful of counts. The rearrangement joins TRBV7-2 to TRBJ2-7; D remains ambiguous. The CDR3 sequence is 14 residues long. Germline CDR1 SGHTA, CDR2 FQGNSA. V lost 0 bases, J lost 7 bases, and 13 bases lay in between. The CDR3 DNA is TGTGCCAGCAGCTTAGCGCATGGGGTTGGGGAGCAGTACTTC. As protein: CASSLAHGVGEQYF.

Points on this clonotype: A junction end diverges from the germline sequence, so it may reflect a read error. V gene TRBV12-3 or TRBV12-4 combines with J gene TRBJ2-5; weak D call: TRBD1 (6 bases). The tail of the sequence fits TRBJ2-7 better, so the J call may be wrong. The CDR3 totals 15 residues. The DNA of the CDR3 is TGTGCCGGCAGCACTGCCGGGACACCCTCCTACGAGCAGTACTTC. Protein product: CAGSTAGTPSYEQYF.

The gene calls are TRBV9 and TRBJ2-5; 9 bases agree with TRBD1. With 3 bases clipped from V and 4 bases from J, the junction kept 10 bases outside the gene matches. CDR1 is SGDLS and CDR2 is YYNGEE in the germline V gene. The CDR3 totals 16 residues. The CDR3 coding sequence is TGTGCCAGCAGCGGATTGGACAGGGGTGCGGTAGAGACCCAGTACTTC. Protein product: CASSGLDRGAVETQYF. Based on the CDR3 plus reference TRBV9 and TRBJ2-5, the full variable domain is DSGVTQTPKHLITATGQRVTLRCSPRSGDLSVYWYQQSLDQGLQFLIQYYNGEERAKGNILERFSAQQFPDLHSELNLSSLELGDSALYFCASSGLDRGAVETQYFGPGTRLLVL.

The CDR3: CASSSIAGEGETQYF. CDR3 nucleotides: TGCGCCAGCAGTTCTATAGCGGGTGAGGGAGAGACCCAGTACTTC. The V and J genes are TRBV10-2 and TRBJ2-7; 7 bases are a match to TRBD2. Matching the DNA end better, TRBJ2-5 makes the J call doubtful. This CDR3 is 15 amino acids long. From germline, CDR1 is WSHSY and CDR2 SAAADI.

This clonotype was seen only a few times. The J gene is TRBJ2-1, the V gene TRBV7-2; TRBD2 matches 8 bases. Germline V gene lookup returns CDR1 SGHTA and CDR2 FQGNSA. Losses at the gene ends were 1 base for V and 5 bases for J; bases not matched to a gene: 7. The CDR3 covers 16 residues. The CDR3 region has the DNA TGTGCCAGCAGCTTAGTAGGCGGGAGGACAAACAATGAGCAGTTCTTC. This encodes CASSLVGGRTNNEQFF.

This clonotype has a single count. This rearrangement joins TRBV12-3 or TRBV12-4 to TRBJ2-7, with 12 bases identical to TRBD2. CDR3 length equals 15 residues. V shed 5 bases, J shed 3 bases, and the junction held 5 bases outside the gene matches. The chain's CDR3 is CASSRTSGNIYEQYF. CDR3 DNA sequence: TGTGCCAGCAGTCGGACTAGCGGGAACATCTACGAGCAGTACTTC.

For this clonotype: Being one base from a much bigger clone, this may be a read error. V and J are TRBV7-2 and TRBJ1-1; no firm D call. V was shortened by 1 base and J by 4 bases, with 16 bases between the two germline ends. CDR3 size: 16 residues. Germline CDR1 reads SGHTA; CDR2 reads FQGNSA. CDR3 sequence reads: CASSLGLWEAITEAFF. The CDR3 DNA is TGTGCCAGCAGCTTAGGATTGTGGGAAGCTATCACTGAAGCTTTCTTT.

The chain recombines TRBV9 with TRBJ1-1; a possible D gene is TRBD1 (5 bases). V was cut by 4 bases and J by 1 base, with 14 bases left in between. This CDR3 contains 15 residues. Germline-derived CDR1 and CDR2 are SGDLS and YYNGEE. The CDR3 protein is CASSRTGGTNTEAFF. CDR3 nucleotides: TGTGCCAGCAGCCGCACTGGGGGAACGAACACTGAAGCTTTCTTT. Full variable domain (missing parts from reference TRBV9 and TRBJ1-1): DSGVTQTPKHLITATGQRVTLRCSPRSGDLSVYWYQQSLDQGLQFLIQYYNGEERAKGNILERFSAQQFPDLHSELNLSSLELGDSALYFCASSRTGGTNTEAFFGQGTRLTVV.

This clonotype was seen repeatedly, ten times or more. The chain recombines TRBV11-1 with TRBJ2-1; unclear D gene. CDR3 length equals 13 residues. V was trimmed by 3 bases and J by 9 bases, leaving 12 bases between them. From germline, CDR1 is SGHAT and CDR2 FQDESV (reference sequence). CDR3 loop: CASSLMMNGEQFF. The CDR3 DNA is TGTGCCAGCAGCTTGATGATGAATGGTGAGCAGTTCTTC. The complete variable domain, with remaining parts taken from reference TRBV11-1 and TRBJ2-1, reads EAEVAQSPRYKITEKSQAVAFWCDPISGHATLYWYRQILGQGPELLVQFQDESVVDDSQLPKDRFSAERLKGVDSTLKIQPAELGDSAMYLCASSLMMNGEQFFGPGTRLTVL.

This clonotype was seen more than once but under ten times. Mismatch with germline at one junction end may stem from a read error. The chain combines TRBV4-3 with TRBJ2-2; D remains unclear. Germline CDR1 is LGHNA and CDR2 is YSLEER. The CDR3 covers 13 residues. CDR3: CASRQEDTGELFF. The CDR3 DNA sequence: TGCGCCAGCAGACAAGAGGACACCGGGGAGCTGTTTTTT.

The V gene is TRBV20-1, the J gene TRBJ2-1; 8 nucleotides line up with TRBD2. The CDR3 covers 12 residues. The germline V gene encodes CDR1 DFQATT and CDR2 SNEGSKA (reference sequence). Unmatched junction bases numbered 2, after V lost 5 bases and J lost 5 bases. The CDR3: CSAQREHNEQFF. CDR3 in DNA: TGCAGTGCTCAGCGGGAGCACAATGAGCAGTTCTTC.

As regards this clonotype: At one boundary the junction diverges from the germline segment, which might be a read error. V usage is TRBV11-3 and J usage is TRBJ1-2; D remains ambiguous. The germline CDR1 and CDR2 sequences are SGHNT and YENEEA. This CDR3 contains 13 residues. CDR3 nucleotide sequence: TGTGCCAGCAGCGTAGAAGGGTTTAATGGCTACACCTTC. Protein: CASSVEGFNGYTF.

In its sample, this clonotype was seen once. The rearrangement uses TRBV4-3 and TRBJ1-2; a weak D match, TRBD1 (5 bases). Trimming took off 0 bases at V and 0 bases at J, with 14 bases between the two ends. Germline V lookup: CDR1 LGHNA, CDR2 YSLEER. This CDR3 region has 17 residues. The CDR3 sequence is CASSQERGLRPNYGYTF. In DNA, the CDR3 is TGCGCCAGCAGCCAAGAAAGGGGCCTGAGGCCTAACTATGGCTACACCTTC.

The chain combines TRBV20-1 with TRBJ1-1; 8 positions match TRBD1. The CDR3 consists of 14 residues. V lost 6 bases and J lost 0; bases outside the gene matches: 6. Germline CDR1 and CDR2: DFQATT and SNEGSKA (reference sequence). DNA for the CDR3: TGCAGTGCCCTGGGACAGGCCATGAACACTGAAGCTTTCTTT. Protein sequence: CSALGQAMNTEAFF.

This clonotype was seen ten or more times. The chain combines TRBV5-6 with TRBJ2-1; tentatively, D is TRBD2 (6 bases). The germline V gene encodes CDR1 SGHDT and CDR2 YYEEEE. V lost 3 bases and J lost 1, with 26 bases in between. The CDR3 has 20 amino acids. The DNA for the CDR3 is TGTGCCAGCAGCTCCCTCTTCGGCGGGGAGGACCCTTTTTCCTACAATGAGCAGTTCTTC. It codes for CASSSLFGGEDPFSYNEQFF.

This clonotype was detected a few times. V gene TRBV7-2 combines with J gene TRBJ2-3; 10 nucleotides match TRBD2. Losses at the gene ends were 3 bases for V and 3 bases for J; bases not matched to a gene: 6. The germline V gene has CDR1 SGHTA and CDR2 FQGNSA. The length of the CDR3 is 16 residues. In DNA form, the CDR3 reads TGTGCCAGCAGCTTGCTAGCGGGAGTTGAAACAGATACGCAGTATTTT. Protein: CASSLLAGVETDTQYF.

The genes are TRBV5-1 and TRBJ2-1; the D call may be TRBD1 or TRBD2 (5 bases each). The germline CDR1 and CDR2 sequences are SGHRS and YFSETQ. V was shortened by 0 bases and J by 0 bases, with 13 bases between the two germline ends. This CDR3 region has 17 residues. As DNA, the CDR3 is TGCGCCAGCAGCTTGGAAGGGACCACAAGCTCCTACAATGAGCAGTTCTTC. This gives the protein CASSLEGTTSSYNEQFF.

The gene calls are TRBV20-1 and TRBJ2-1; D gene uncertain. This CDR3 spans 12 amino acids. The germline V gene encodes CDR1 DFQATT and CDR2 SNEGSKA (reference sequence). V shed 3 bases and J shed 6 bases, with 9 bases lying between them. The CDR3, as DNA: TGCAGTGCTAGTGACCAGAGCAATGAGCAGTTCTTC. Its translation is CSASDQSNEQFF.